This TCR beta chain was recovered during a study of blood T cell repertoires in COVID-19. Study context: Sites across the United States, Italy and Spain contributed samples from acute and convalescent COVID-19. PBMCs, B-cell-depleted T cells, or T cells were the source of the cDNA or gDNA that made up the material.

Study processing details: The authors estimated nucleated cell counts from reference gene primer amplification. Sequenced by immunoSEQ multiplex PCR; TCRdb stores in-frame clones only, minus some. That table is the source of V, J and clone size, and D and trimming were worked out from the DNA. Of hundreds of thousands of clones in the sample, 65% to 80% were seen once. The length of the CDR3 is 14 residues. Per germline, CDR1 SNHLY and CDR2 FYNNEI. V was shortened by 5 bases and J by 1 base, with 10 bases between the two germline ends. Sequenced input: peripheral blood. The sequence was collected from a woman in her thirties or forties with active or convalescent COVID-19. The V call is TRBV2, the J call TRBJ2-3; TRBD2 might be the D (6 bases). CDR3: CASSRDSRTDTQYF. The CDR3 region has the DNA TGTGCCAGCAGTCGGGACTCCCGCACAGATACGCAGTATTTT.